The next 8 T cell receptor beta chains were all read from a single sample in a study of T cell clonotyping in hematopoietic cell transplantation. Repertoires were generated with immunoSEQ multiplex PCR, while TCRdb's copy carries only in-frame clones and drops some. The sample gives approximately 8,700 clones, around 97% of which show up once; 2% to 3% is in the top ten. Here the sequenced sample was peripheral blood mononuclear cells, taken 100 days after allogeneic stem cell transplant. Receptors originate from a male patient in his sixties or seventies who had an allogeneic stem cell transplant from a related donor, so the T cells may come from the graft donor. Some clones in this sample may be carry-over from other donors' samples.

V gene TRBV7-9 combines with J gene TRBJ1-5, with a weak D call TRBD1 (5 bases). Germline V gene lookup returns CDR1 SEHNR and CDR2 FQNEAQ (reference sequence). V was shortened by 0 bases and J by 7 bases, with 13 bases between the two germline ends. The CDR3 runs 15 residues. The CDR3 loop reads CASSLAGVKGQPQHF. The CDR3 DNA sequence: TGTGCCAGCAGCTTAGCGGGGGTAAAGGGACAGCCCCAGCATTTT.

The chain employs TRBV28 and TRBJ1-1; no clear D. The V gene lost 7 bases and the J gene lost 1 base, with 10 bases spanning the gap. The CDR3 is 13 amino acids. The germline V gene has CDR1 MDHEN and CDR2 SYDVKM. The CDR3 coding sequence is TGTGCCAGCATGGACGTAAGGAACACTGAAGCTTTCTTT. This sequence encodes CASMDVRNTEAFF.

The chain joins TRBV14 to TRBJ2-1; D uncertain. CDR1 is SGHDN and CDR2 is FVKESK in the germline V gene. This CDR3 contains 19 residues. V gave up 0 bases and J gave up 0 bases, with 18 bases separating them. The CDR3 sequence is CASSQDLNPPLSSYNEQFF. The CDR3 nucleotides read TGTGCCAGCAGCCAAGATCTCAACCCCCCCCTCAGCTCCTACAATGAGCAGTTCTTC.

J is TRBJ2-7 and V is TRBV19; D gene unclear. V shed 3 bases and J shed 1 base, with 13 bases lying between them. The length of the CDR3 is 15 residues. Germline CDR1 and CDR2: LNHDA and SQIVND (reference sequence). CDR3 nucleotide sequence: TGTGCCAGTAGTATTTTTGGGGATCGGTCCTACGAGCAGTACTTC. It translates to CASSIFGDRSYEQYF.

Comments on this clone: One end of the junction varies from germline; a read error may be responsible. V gene TRBV9 combines with J gene TRBJ2-3; D ambiguous. Germline V CDR1 and CDR2: SGDLS, YYNGEE. The CDR3 covers 12 residues. CDR3 coding DNA: TGTGCCAGCAGCCTTTTGGCAGATGCGCAGTATTTT. Residues: CASSLLADAQYF.

This chain connects TRBV9 to TRBJ2-7; D not certain. Germline V gene sequence: CDR1 SGDLS, CDR2 YYNGEE. Trimming left V 4 bases short and J 2 bases short, with 13 bases between. The CDR3 totals 14 residues. DNA for the CDR3: TGTGCCAGCAGCACCTCGGGCGGAACCTACGAGCAGTACTTC. As protein: CASSTSGGTYEQYF.

The genes are TRBV28 and TRBJ1-1; unclear D gene. Germline values: CDR1 MDHEN, CDR2 SYDVKM. The V and J ends lost 7 bases and 6 bases respectively, with 15 bases between them. The CDR3 loop spans 13 amino acids. CDR3 sequence reads: CASTDPGYAEAFF. CDR3 DNA: TGTGCCAGCACCGATCCGGGTTACGCTGAAGCTTTCTTT. Variable domain in full (rest from reference TRBV28 and TRBJ1-1): DVKVTQSSRYLVKRTGEKVFLECVQDMDHENMFWYRQDPGLGLRLIYFSYDVKMKEKGDIPEGYSVSREKKERFSLILESASTNQTSMYLCASTDPGYAEAFFGQGTRLTVV.

This sequence joins TRBV4-1 and TRBJ1-4; D uncertain. The V end was cut by 0 bases, the J end by 5 bases, with 13 bases between. The CDR3 length is 16 residues. In germline, CDR1 is MGHRA, CDR2 YSYEKL. Written as DNA, the CDR3 is TGCGCCAGCAGCCAAGATCGGGGAGTTATCAATGAAAAACTGTTTTTT. The encoded protein is CASSQDRGVINEKLFF.